This TCR beta chain is from a study of patients and donors after allogeneic stem cell transplantation. From the RT-PCR reads, TCRdb called clonotypes with MiXCR, one entry per CDR3 protein. This sample has some 880,000 distinct CDR3 sequences, with about a sixth found just once. This clonotype was counted ten times or more. The sequencing input was blood, either unsorted or a sorted T cell fraction (not recorded which). The receptor was derived from a human donor who was either an allogeneic HSCT recipient or a stem cell or donor lymphocyte infusion donor (not recorded which). It is not recorded whose cells these are; they may come from a transplant donor.

CDR3 region: CASIGGDGYTF. The CDR3 region has the DNA TGTGCCAGCATTGGGGGGGATGGCTACACCTTC. J is TRBJ1-2 and V is TRBV6-6; a weak D match, TRBD1 (5 bases). Per the germline V gene, CDR1 is MNHNY and CDR2 is SVGAGI (reference sequence). This CDR3 comprises 11 residues. Between the trimmed V and J ends, which lost 7 bases and 6 bases, there was a span of 9 bases.